This T cell receptor beta chain was sequenced in a study of human T cells and chemical hapten exposure. At the level of the study: Across the whole study, which lasted around six months, patients were given diphenylcyclopropenone on the scalp once a week. Per-sample TCR yield variability stemmed mainly from small pooled library volume differences. Broader study findings: While controls formed fewer of them, expanded TCRs formed significantly more large CDR3 similarity clusters.

CDR1 and CDR2 from the germline V gene are SQVTM and ANQGSEA. V was pared by 4 bases and J by 5 bases, with 7 bases of the junction left unmatched. The CDR3 covers 14 residues. This clonotype came up a few times. Its target is not known. MiXCR, run by TCRdb on the RACE reads, gives a single entry per CDR3 protein. The sample shows over 130,000 distinct CDR3 sequences, 10% to 15% of them seen only once. Noted time point: patch test 2, 6 weeks after DPC sensitization. Treatment given: therapeutic diphenylcyclopropenone sensitization with weekly scalp DPC. Donors were 18 to 70-year-old alopecia patients suitable for DPC.

The sequenced sample was whole blood, obtained in connection with sensitization to the hapten diphenylcyclopropenone (DPC). This chain uses TRBV29-1 with TRBJ1-4; TRBD1 matches at 7 bases. This receptor was taken from a woman aged 50 to 60 with alopecia areata. Some clones in this sample may be carry-over from other donors' samples. For the CDR3, the DNA is TGCAGCGTTGGACAGGGCGGGGGGAATGAAAAACTGTTTTTT. Translation gives CSVGQGGGNEKLFF.